This is a list of T cell receptor beta chains from one sample in a study of identical twins. Each CDR3 protein gets one entry after TCRdb re-called the 5' RACE reads with MiXCR. The sample lists some 730,000 distinct CDR3 sequences, about 18% occurring once. These data also featured in a second study, about T cells expressing NK-cell markers.

The sequencing input was PBMCs. These receptors came from a woman aged 18-29 years in good health. The CDR3 runs from the conserved cysteine through the conserved F or W.

V gene: TRBV10-3
CDR3 protein: CATREMGNTQYF

V gene: TRBV29-1
CDR3 protein: CSVEDHGDRQYF

V gene: TRBV20-1
CDR3 protein: CSAKRDSISSYEQYF

V gene: TRBV4-3
CDR3 protein: CASSPQRSTDTQYF

V gene: TRBV5-1
CDR3 protein: CASSFPGAGDTYNEQFF

V gene: TRBV5-1
CDR3 protein: CASSLGREYTGELFF

V gene: TRBV14
CDR3 protein: CASSQVGRSNSPLHF

V gene: TRBV20-1
CDR3 protein: CSAMGGASGTDTQYF

V gene: TRBV5-5
CDR3 protein: CASSRGYTGGYEQYF

V gene: TRBV20-1
CDR3 protein: CSARRGDQPQHF

V gene: TRBV5-1
CDR3 protein: CASSFLAGPDTDTQYF

V gene: TRBV12-3/TRBV12-4
CDR3 protein: CASSFSGSGQYF

V gene: TRBV20-1
CDR3 protein: CSGGGRFDEQYF

V gene: TRBV20-1
CDR3 protein: CEAARGQFF

V gene: TRBV29-1
CDR3 protein: CSVVWDRVRNEQFF

V gene: TRBV20-1
CDR3 protein: CSARDVTNYEQYF

V gene: TRBV9
CDR3 protein: CASSVDGAQETQYF

V gene: TRBV20-1
CDR3 protein: CSARDGGTGTDTQYF

V gene: TRBV10-3
CDR3 protein: CAISGPGSDQPQHF

V gene: TRBV6-4
CDR3 protein: CASSLSFSGTNTRELFF

V gene: TRBV2
CDR3 protein: CASNNPGEMYEQFF

V gene: TRBV7-2
CDR3 protein: CASSSQGAMVYGYTF

V gene: TRBV5-5
CDR3 protein: CASTMGFTEAFF

V gene: TRBV20-1
CDR3 protein: CSAPSWREAFF

V gene: TRBV6-1
CDR3 protein: CASTQYSNQPQHF

V gene: TRBV4-3
CDR3 protein: CASSPGRFTDTQYF

V gene: TRBV25-1
CDR3 protein: CASSEPRTGSTEAFF

V gene: TRBV7-2
CDR3 protein: CASSGAVAVPSGQYF

V gene: TRBV6-1
CDR3 protein: CASTPPGTGYGYTF

V gene: TRBV29-1
CDR3 protein: CSVRSGVPDTQYF

V gene: TRBV12-3/TRBV12-4
CDR3 protein: CASSLQVGNSPLHF

V gene: TRBV13
CDR3 protein: CASSSPGTYSYNDQFF

V gene: TRBV11-3
CDR3 protein: CASGRHEGDEQFF

V gene: TRBV12-3/TRBV12-4
CDR3 protein: CASSLRLAGVREQYF

V gene: TRBV7-9
CDR3 protein: CASRGLAQETQYF

V gene: TRBV6-5
CDR3 protein: CASSYSAGRAYEQYF

V gene: TRBV19
CDR3 protein: CATSPPLSQGPTDTQYF

V gene: TRBV12-3/TRBV12-4
CDR3 protein: CASSARLADTEAFF

V gene: TRBV10-1
CDR3 protein: CASSESRLAGVGELFF

V gene: TRBV30
CDR3 protein: CAWTGGGSYNEQFF

V gene: TRBV7-9
CDR3 protein: CASSPGSLGTQYF

V gene: TRBV20-1
CDR3 protein: CSATASSGIYNEQFF

V gene: TRBV12-3/TRBV12-4
CDR3 protein: CASKDQIPSYGYTF

V gene: TRBV5-1
CDR3 protein: CASSFGPGGWGTGELFF

V gene: TRBV20-1
CDR3 protein: CSARGSVETQYF

V gene: TRBV6-1
CDR3 protein: CASSEARNSPLHF

V gene: TRBV6-1
CDR3 protein: CASSLQGSLGLAVYNEQFF

V gene: TRBV12-3/TRBV12-4
CDR3 protein: CASSPGQGWGYTF

V gene: TRBV20-1
CDR3 protein: CSAESRLAESYNEQFF

V gene: TRBV11-1
CDR3 protein: CASNFYLAGVYNEQFF

V gene: TRBV7-2
CDR3 protein: CASSLARAGTQYF

V gene: TRBV6-5
CDR3 protein: CASSYGQTYEQYF

V gene: TRBV15
CDR3 protein: CATSKRGTGEQPQHF

V gene: TRBV29-1
CDR3 protein: CSVAHAEAFF

V gene: TRBV2
CDR3 protein: CASHTWGGEQYF

V gene: TRBV4-3
CDR3 protein: CASSPTSLSEQFF

V gene: TRBV20-1
CDR3 protein: CSAFMTGTKSYEQYF

V gene: TRBV7-9
CDR3 protein: CASSPVGKGRETQYF

V gene: TRBV20-1
CDR3 protein: CSARETTGEKGYTF